Detailed here is one TCR beta chain. Its specificity is not known. V shed 7 bases, J shed 3 bases, and the junction held 2 bases outside the gene matches. This CDR3 spans 12 amino acids. Germline CDR1 is SNHLY and CDR2 is FYNNEI. The sample comes from a study of cytomegalovirus exposure and HLA in healthy donors. PCR amplification relied on 60 Vbeta primers (plus 13 Jbeta primers). The data were produced by immunoSEQ multiplex PCR, yet TCRdb's version contains in-frame clones alone and is incomplete. The table records around 210,000 clones, 85% of them present only once. General study points: Accurate predictions that matched the HLA-A and HLA-B alleles of most subjects were reportedly made from TCR beta sequences.

The sequenced sample consisted of PBMCs. V usage is TRBV2 and J usage is TRBJ1-1; TRBD1 matches 7 bases. This TCR derives from a girl aged 2 to 10 in good health and CMV-seronegative. The CDR3, as DNA: TGTGCCAGCACCACAGGGGACACTGAAGCTTTCTTT. Residues: CASTTGDTEAFF.